This is a list of T cell receptor beta chains from one sample in a study of regulatory T cells in long-lasting Graves disease. TCRdb re-called the multiplex PCR reads with MiXCR, one entry per CDR3 protein. Among about 440,000 distinct CDR3 sequences listed, 14% to 15% were seen once. These same records also appear under a second study, on T cells in Graves' hyperthyroidism and ophthalmopathy.

Specimen: peripheral blood mononuclear cells (PBMCs), collected at new diagnosis, from a patient treated with antithyroid drugs. The origin of the receptors is a woman aged 25 to 39 with Graves disease. CDR3s include the opening cysteine and the closing phenylalanine or tryptophan. Fields, in order: V gene, clone size, D gene, CDR3 length, J gene, CDR3 protein, CDR3 DNA. D genes are given only for firm matches. Rows may omit the clone size; those that give it use once, few, many or a size class.

TRBV12-5	many	TRBD2	17	TRBJ2-7	CASGRPVAGGNSYEQYF	TGTGCTAGTGGTCGCCCGGTAGCGGGCGGAAACTCCTACGAGCAGTACTTC
TRBV10-1	many	NA	13	TRBJ2-1	CASSEGDYNEQFF	TGCGCCAGCAGTGAGGGGGACTACAATGAGCAGTTCTTC
TRBV18	few	NA	12	TRBJ2-7	CASSPRHNEQYF	TGTGCCAGCTCACCCCGACATAACGAGCAGTACTTC
TRBV29-1	NA	TRBD1	12	TRBJ1-2	CSAITTGDGYTF	TGCAGCGCCATCACTACAGGGGACGGCTACACCTTC
TRBV4-1	many	TRBD1	15	TRBJ1-2	CASSQVGTGTYGYTF	TGCGCCAGCAGCCAAGTGGGGACAGGGACCTATGGCTACACCTTC
TRBV5-6	NA	NA	16	TRBJ2-2	CASSRIQGEGTGELFF	TGTGCCAGCAGCCGCATCCAGGGGGAGGGCACCGGGGAGCTGTTTTTT
TRBV12-3/TRBV12-4	many	NA	12	TRBJ2-1	CASRLDDDEQFF	TGTGCCAGCAGGCTGGATGACGATGAGCAGTTCTTC
TRBV7-7	NA	TRBD2	16	TRBJ2-1	CASSLFGSGRTNEQFF	TGTGCTAGCAGCTTATTTGGTAGCGGGAGAACTAATGAGCAGTTCTTC
TRBV12-3/TRBV12-4	NA	TRBD1	14	TRBJ1-2	CASSPSGQEIGYTF	TGTGCCAGCAGTCCATCGGGACAGGAGATCGGCTACACCTTC
TRBV7-9	NA	NA	15	TRBJ1-5	CASSVTGDSNQPQHF	TGTGCCAGCAGCGTGACAGGAGATAGCAATCAGCCCCAGCATTTT
TRBV4-1	few	NA	18	TRBJ2-1	CASSQEPAATGSFNEQFF	TGCGCCAGCAGCCAAGAACCGGCTGCCACGGGCTCCTTCAATGAGCAGTTCTTC
TRBV12-5	many	TRBD1	16	TRBJ1-2	CASGPTITTGGDGYTF	TGTGCTAGTGGTCCGACAATCACGACAGGGGGCGATGGCTACACCTTC
TRBV14	many	NA	14	TRBJ2-5	CASSHRDGQETQYF	TGTGCCAGCAGCCACAGGGACGGCCAAGAGACCCAGTACTTC
TRBV20-1	many	TRBD2	14	TRBJ2-3	CSASGSGSTDTQYF	TGCAGTGCTAGCGGTAGCGGGAGCACAGATACGCAGTATTTT
TRBV12-3/TRBV12-4	once	TRBD2	16	TRBJ2-1	CASRDQLAGRYNEQFF	TGTGCCAGCAGAGACCAACTAGCGGGACGGTACAATGAGCAGTTCTTC
TRBV5-8	many	TRBD2	15	TRBJ2-3	CASSFVIAGPDTQYF	TGTGCCAGCAGCTTCGTGATAGCGGGACCAGATACGCAGTATTTT
TRBV28	many	TRBD2	18	TRBJ2-3	CASRLLAGGPGLTDTQYF	TGTGCCAGCAGGCTACTAGCGGGAGGGCCGGGTTTGACAGATACGCAGTATTTT
TRBV12-3/TRBV12-4	few	TRBD2	14	TRBJ2-7	CATSKGLPNYEQYF	TGTGCCACTTCGAAGGGACTACCTAACTACGAGCAGTACTTC
TRBV15	NA	NA	13	TRBJ1-2	CATSPGARDGYTF	TGTGCCACCAGTCCAGGGGCGCGGGATGGCTACACCTTC
TRBV27	few	NA	15	TRBJ2-3	CASSLIGVTTDTQYF	TGTGCCAGCAGTTTAATCGGCGTTACCACAGATACGCAGTATTTT
TRBV20-1	NA	TRBD2	17	TRBJ2-3	CSATGTSGTPKADTQYF	TGCAGTGCTACGGGGACTAGCGGGACGCCTAAGGCAGATACGCAGTATTTT
TRBV15	many	NA	15	TRBJ2-7	CATSRDWRFSYEQYF	TGTGCCACCAGCAGAGATTGGAGATTCTCCTACGAGCAGTACTTC
TRBV4-2	few	NA	15	TRBJ2-5	CASSRQWGGQETQYF	TGTGCCAGCAGCCGCCAGTGGGGAGGCCAAGAGACCCAGTACTTC
TRBV20-1	many	NA	16	TRBJ2-2	CSAGDSYAVNTGELFF	TGCAGTGCGGGGGACTCGTACGCTGTGAACACCGGGGAGCTGTTTTTT
TRBV6-1	many	TRBD2	20	TRBJ2-3	CASSQGTSGTIWSSTDTQYF	TGTGCCAGCAGTCAAGGGACTAGCGGTACTATTTGGTCTAGCACAGATACGCAGTATTTT
TRBV6-2/TRBV6-3	NA	NA	14	TRBJ2-1	CASSLSSSYNEQLF	TGTGCCAGCAGTTTATCGAGCTCCTACAATGAGCAGCTCTTC
TRBV2	NA	TRBD1	15	TRBJ1-1	CASSVTGGLWTEAFF	TGTGCCAGCAGTGTTACAGGGGGATTGTGGACTGAAGCTTTCTTT
TRBV10-3	NA	TRBD2	18	TRBJ2-2	CAISGPGTSGSSTGELLF	TGTGCCATCAGTGGTCCCGGGACTAGCGGGTCTTCCACCGGGGAGCTGCTTTTT
TRBV24-1	few	NA	16	TRBJ2-7	CATSDRRPSGRYEQYF	TGTGCCACCAGTGATCGACGCCCGTCGGGGCGCTACGAGCAGTACTTC
TRBV6-2/TRBV6-3	NA	NA	15	TRBJ2-5	CASTPLPGPQETQYF	TGTGCCAGCACTCCTCTTCCAGGCCCCCAAGAGACCCAGTACTTC
TRBV11-1	NA	TRBD2	14	TRBJ2-5	CAAGTSGSAETQYF	TGTGCCGCCGGGACTAGCGGGAGTGCAGAGACCCAGTACTTC
TRBV6-8	few	TRBD1	14	TRBJ1-5	CASRQGTDNQPQHF	TGTGCCAGCAGGCAAGGGACAGACAATCAGCCCCAGCATTTT
TRBV11-1	many	NA	15	TRBJ2-2	CASSPDWQNTGELFF	TGTGCCAGCAGCCCAGACTGGCAGAACACCGGGGAGCTGTTTTTT
TRBV12-3/TRBV12-4	many	NA	14	TRBJ2-7	CASSLLEGPHEQYF	TGTGCCAGCAGTTTGTTGGAGGGCCCCCACGAGCAGTACTTC
TRBV20-1	many	NA	16	TRBJ2-1	CSARSGTTTSYNEQFF	TGCAGTGCTAGAAGTGGGACAACCACCTCCTACAATGAGCAGTTCTTC
TRBV3-1	NA	TRBD1	16	TRBJ2-4	CASSPGAGGPKNIQYF	TGTGCCAGCAGCCCGGGGGCAGGGGGCCCGAAAAACATTCAGTACTTC
TRBV19	few	TRBD1	13	TRBJ2-5	CASTRDRRETQYF	TGTGCCAGTACCCGGGACAGGCGGGAGACCCAGTACTTC
TRBV18	many	NA	13	TRBJ1-2	CASSPKEGYGYTF	TGTGCCAGCTCACCTAAGGAGGGCTATGGCTACACCTTC
TRBV11-3	many	NA	13	TRBJ2-5	CASSYERLGTQYF	TGTGCCAGCAGCTACGAACGCCTTGGGACCCAGTACTTC
TRBV11-2	many	NA	16	TRBJ1-6	CASSLSRPGFDSPLHF	TGTGCCAGCAGCTTAAGCCGGCCCGGTTTTGACTCACCCCTCCACTTT
TRBV14	many	NA	15	TRBJ2-1	CASSQDLPGSHEQFF	TGTGCCAGCAGCCAAGATTTGCCGGGGTCCCATGAGCAGTTCTTC
TRBV6-1	many	TRBD2	14	TRBJ2-1	CATGGGRAWMGQFF	TGTGCCACCGGGGGCGGGAGGGCCTGGATGGGGCAGTTCTTC
TRBV24-1	many	NA	13	TRBJ1-5	CATSDVSDQPQHF	TGTGCCACCAGTGATGTGAGTGATCAGCCCCAGCATTTT
TRBV6-2/TRBV6-3	few	TRBD1	13	TRBJ2-7	CAISGTGGGEQYF	TGTGCCATCTCCGGGACAGGGGGAGGCGAGCAGTACTTC
TRBV2	NA	TRBD2	17	TRBJ2-3	CASSDLSGLAGTTTQYF	TGTGCCAGCAGTGATTTGTCGGGACTAGCGGGGACTACTACGCAGTATTTT
TRBV7-9	few	NA	14	TRBJ2-2	CASSFGQPPGELFF	TGTGCCAGCAGCTTCGGACAGCCCCCCGGGGAGCTGTTTTTT
TRBV2	NA	NA	15	TRBJ1-5	CASSELGQGRQPHHF	TGTGCCAGCAGTGAACTTGGGCAGGGCCGTCAGCCCCACCATTTT
TRBV9	few	TRBD1	14	TRBJ2-1	CASSAGTELNEQFF	TGTGCCAGCAGCGCCGGGACAGAGCTGAATGAGCAGTTCTTC
TRBV11-1	NA	NA	14	TRBJ2-5	CASSLGWEQETQYF	TGTGCCAGCAGCTTAGGATGGGAACAAGAGACCCAGTACTTC
TRBV20-1	many	TRBD2	14	TRBJ2-7	CSARDSRERYEQYF	TGCAGTGCTAGAGATTCGCGGGAGCGTTACGAGCAGTACTTC
TRBV3-1	many	NA	12	TRBJ2-7	CASSHSRYEQYF	TGTGCCAGCAGCCATAGCCGGTACGAGCAGTACTTC
TRBV5-1	many	NA	14	TRBJ1-2	CASSPGVGLYGYTF	TGCGCCAGCAGCCCCGGTGTTGGATTATATGGCTACACCTTC
TRBV20-1	many	NA	14	TRBJ1-1	CSASPGRVNTEAFF	TGCAGTGCTAGTCCAGGACGGGTGAACACTGAAGCTTTCTTT
TRBV11-2	many	NA	15	TRBJ2-7	CASSLAGQPFYEQYF	TGTGCCAGCAGCTTAGCAGGCCAGCCATTCTACGAGCAGTACTTC